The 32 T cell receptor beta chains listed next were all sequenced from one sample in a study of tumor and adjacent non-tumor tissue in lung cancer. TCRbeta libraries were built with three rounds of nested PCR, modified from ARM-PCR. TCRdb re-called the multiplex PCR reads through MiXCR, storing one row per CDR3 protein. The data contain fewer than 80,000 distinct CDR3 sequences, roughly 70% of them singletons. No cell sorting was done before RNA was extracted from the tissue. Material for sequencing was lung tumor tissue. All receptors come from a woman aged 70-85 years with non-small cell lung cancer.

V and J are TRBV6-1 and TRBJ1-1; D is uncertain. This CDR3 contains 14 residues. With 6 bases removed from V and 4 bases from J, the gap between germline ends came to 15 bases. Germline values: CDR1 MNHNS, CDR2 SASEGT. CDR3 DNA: TGTGCCAGCAGAGAACTGAAACCATTCACTGAAGCTTTCTTT. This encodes CASRELKPFTEAFF.

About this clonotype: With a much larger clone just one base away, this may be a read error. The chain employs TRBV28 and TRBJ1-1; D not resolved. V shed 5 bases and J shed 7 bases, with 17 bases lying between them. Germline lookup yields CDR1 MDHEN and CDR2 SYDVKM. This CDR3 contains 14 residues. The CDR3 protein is CASSGSSNCVEAFF. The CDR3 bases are TGTGCCAGCAGTGGTAGCAGCAACTGCGTTGAAGCTTTCTTT.

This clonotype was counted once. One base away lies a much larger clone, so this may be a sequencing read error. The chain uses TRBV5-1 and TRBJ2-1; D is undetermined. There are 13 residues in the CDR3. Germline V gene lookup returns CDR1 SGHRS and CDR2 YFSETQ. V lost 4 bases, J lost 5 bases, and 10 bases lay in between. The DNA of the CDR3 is TGCGCCAGCAGCAAAGGGATCAACAATGAGCAGTTCTTC. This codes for CASSKGINNEQFF.

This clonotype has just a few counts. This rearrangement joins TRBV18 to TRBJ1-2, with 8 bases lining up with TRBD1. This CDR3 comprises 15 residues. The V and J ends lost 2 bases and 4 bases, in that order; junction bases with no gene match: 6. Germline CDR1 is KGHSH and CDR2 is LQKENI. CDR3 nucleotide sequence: TGTGCCAGCTCACCAGAGACAGGGGAGCGCTATGGCTACACCTTC. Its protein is CASSPETGERYGYTF.

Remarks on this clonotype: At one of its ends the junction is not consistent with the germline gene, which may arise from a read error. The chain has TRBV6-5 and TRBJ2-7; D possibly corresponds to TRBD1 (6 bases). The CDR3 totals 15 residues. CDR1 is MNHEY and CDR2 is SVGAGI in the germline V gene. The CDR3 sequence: CASGYRGHVDYEQYF. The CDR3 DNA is TGTGCCAGCGGTTATAGGGGACATGTGGACTACGAGCAGTACTTC.

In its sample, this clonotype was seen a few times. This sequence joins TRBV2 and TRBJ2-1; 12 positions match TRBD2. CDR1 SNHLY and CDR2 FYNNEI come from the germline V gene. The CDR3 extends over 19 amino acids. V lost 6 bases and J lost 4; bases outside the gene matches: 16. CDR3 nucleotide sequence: TGTGCCAGCAGCGAAAGCGCCCGACCAACTAGCGGGAGGTACAATGAGCAGTTCTTC. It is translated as CASSESARPTSGRYNEQFF.

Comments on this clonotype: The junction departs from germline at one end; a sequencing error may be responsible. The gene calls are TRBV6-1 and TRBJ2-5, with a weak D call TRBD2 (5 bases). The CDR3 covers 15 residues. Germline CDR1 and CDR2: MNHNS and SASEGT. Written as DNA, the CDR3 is TGTGCCAGCAGTAAATACAGAGCGGTTCAAGAGGCCCAGTACTTC. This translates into CASSKYRAVQEAQYF.

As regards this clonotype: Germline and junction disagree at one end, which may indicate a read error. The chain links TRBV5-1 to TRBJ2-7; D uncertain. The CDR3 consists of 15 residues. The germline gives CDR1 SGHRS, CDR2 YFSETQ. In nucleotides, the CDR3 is TGCGCCAGCACCTTGGCCGAACAAGGTTACTACGAGCAGTACTTC. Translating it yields CASTLAEQGYYEQYF.

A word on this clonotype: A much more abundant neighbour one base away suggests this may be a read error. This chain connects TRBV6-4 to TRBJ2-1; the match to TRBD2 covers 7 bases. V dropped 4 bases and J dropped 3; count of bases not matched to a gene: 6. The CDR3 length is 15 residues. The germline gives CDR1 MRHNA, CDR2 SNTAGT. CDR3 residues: CASSALASGYNEQFF. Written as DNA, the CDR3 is TGTGCCAGCAGTGCCCTAGCTAGCGGCTACAATGAGCAGTTCTTC.

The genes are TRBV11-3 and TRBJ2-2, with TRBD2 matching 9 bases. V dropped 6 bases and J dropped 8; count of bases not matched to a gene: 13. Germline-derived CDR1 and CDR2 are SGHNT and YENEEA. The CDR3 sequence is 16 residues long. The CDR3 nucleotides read TGTGCCAGCAGTGCGGCGGGAGGGCCAGGCACAGGGGAGCTGTTTTTT. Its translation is CASSAAGGPGTGELFF.

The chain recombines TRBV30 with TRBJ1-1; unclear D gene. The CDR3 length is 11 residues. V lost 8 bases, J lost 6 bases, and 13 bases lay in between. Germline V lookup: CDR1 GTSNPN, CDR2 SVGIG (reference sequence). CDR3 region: CAGKTYAEAFF. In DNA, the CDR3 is TGTGCCGGAAAAACTTACGCTGAAGCTTTCTTT.

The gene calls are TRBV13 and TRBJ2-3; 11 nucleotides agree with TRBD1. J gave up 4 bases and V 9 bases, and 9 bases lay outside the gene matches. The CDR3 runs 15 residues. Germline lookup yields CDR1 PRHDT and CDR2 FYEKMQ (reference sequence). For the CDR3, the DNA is TGTGCCAGGAGATCCGGGACAGGGGGTTCAGATACGCAGTATTTT. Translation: CARRSGTGGSDTQYF.

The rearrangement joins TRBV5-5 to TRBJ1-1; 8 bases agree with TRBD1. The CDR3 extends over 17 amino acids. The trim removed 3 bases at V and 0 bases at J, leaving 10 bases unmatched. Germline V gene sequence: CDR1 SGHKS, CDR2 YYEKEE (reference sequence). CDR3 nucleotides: TGTGCCAGCAGCTCTGCGGGACAGGACCCGATGAACACTGAAGCTTTCTTT. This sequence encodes CASSSAGQDPMNTEAFF.

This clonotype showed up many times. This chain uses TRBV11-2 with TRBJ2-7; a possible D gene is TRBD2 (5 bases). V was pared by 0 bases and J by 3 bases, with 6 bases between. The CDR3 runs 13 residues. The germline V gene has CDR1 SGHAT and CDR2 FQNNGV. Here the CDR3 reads CASSLDRGYEQYF. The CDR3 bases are TGTGCCAGCAGCTTAGATCGGGGCTACGAGCAGTACTTC. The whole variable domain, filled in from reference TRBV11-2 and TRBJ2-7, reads EAGVAQSPRYKIIEKRQSVAFWCNPISGHATLYWYQQILGQGPKLLIQFQNNGVVDDSQLPKDRFSAERLKGVDSTLKIQPAKLEDSAVYLCASSLDRGYEQYFGPGTRLTVT.

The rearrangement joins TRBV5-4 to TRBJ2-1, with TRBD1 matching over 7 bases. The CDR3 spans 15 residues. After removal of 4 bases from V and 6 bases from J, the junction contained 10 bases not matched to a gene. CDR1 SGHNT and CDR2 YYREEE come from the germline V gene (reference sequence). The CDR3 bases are TGTGCCAGCAGCCCACACGACAGGGTTGGCAATGAGCAGTTCTTC. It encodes CASSPHDRVGNEQFF.

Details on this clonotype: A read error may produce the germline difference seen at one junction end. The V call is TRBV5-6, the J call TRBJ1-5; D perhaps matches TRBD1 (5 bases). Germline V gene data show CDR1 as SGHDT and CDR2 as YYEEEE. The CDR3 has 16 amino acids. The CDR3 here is CGSSFGTGESNQPQHF. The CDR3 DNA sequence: TGTGGCAGCAGTTTCGGGACGGGAGAAAGCAATCAGCCCCAGCATTTT.

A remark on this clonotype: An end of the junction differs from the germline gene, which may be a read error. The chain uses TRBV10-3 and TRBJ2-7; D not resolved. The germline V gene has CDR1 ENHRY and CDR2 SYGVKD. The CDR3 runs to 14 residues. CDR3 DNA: TGTGCCTCAGCACCGGGCTGGAGCCCCTACAAGCAGAACTTC. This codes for CASAPGWSPYKQNF.

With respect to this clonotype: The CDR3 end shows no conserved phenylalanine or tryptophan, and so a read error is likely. For the CDR3, the DNA is TGTGCCAGCAACTTATCAAGCGCGCGGTACAATGAGCAGTTCCTC. Residues: CASNLSSARYNEQFL. V is TRBV11-2 and J is TRBJ2-1; D gene uncertain. The CDR3 is 15 residues long. The germline CDR1 and CDR2 sequences are SGHAT and FQNNGV.

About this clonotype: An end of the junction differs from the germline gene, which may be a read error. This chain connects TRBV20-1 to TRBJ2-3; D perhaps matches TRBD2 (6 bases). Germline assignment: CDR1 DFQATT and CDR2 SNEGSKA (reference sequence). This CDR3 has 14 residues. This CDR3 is CGARSGQSTDTQYF. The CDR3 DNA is TGCGGTGCTAGGAGCGGGCAAAGCACAGATACGCAGTATTTT.

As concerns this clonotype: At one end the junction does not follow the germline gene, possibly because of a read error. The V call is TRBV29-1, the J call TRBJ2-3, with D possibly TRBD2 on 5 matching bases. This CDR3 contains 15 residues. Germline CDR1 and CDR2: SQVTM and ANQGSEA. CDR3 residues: CNVEGRERGTDTQYF. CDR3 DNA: TGCAACGTTGAAGGCCGGGAAAGGGGCACAGATACGCAGTATTTT.

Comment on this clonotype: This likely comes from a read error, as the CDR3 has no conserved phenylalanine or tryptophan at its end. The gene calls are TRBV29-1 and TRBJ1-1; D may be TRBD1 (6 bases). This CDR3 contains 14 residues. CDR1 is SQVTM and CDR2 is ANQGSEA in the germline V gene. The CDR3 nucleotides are TGCAGTGCTACTATGGACAGAATGAACACTGAAGCTTTCATT. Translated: CSATMDRMNTEAFI.

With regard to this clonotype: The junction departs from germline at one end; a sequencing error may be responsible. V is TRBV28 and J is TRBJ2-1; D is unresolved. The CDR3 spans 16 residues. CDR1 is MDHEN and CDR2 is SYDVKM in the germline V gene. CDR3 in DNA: TGTGCCAGCTGTTTATATGTCCTGAGCTCCTACAATGAGCAGTTCTTC. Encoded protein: CASCLYVLSSYNEQFF.

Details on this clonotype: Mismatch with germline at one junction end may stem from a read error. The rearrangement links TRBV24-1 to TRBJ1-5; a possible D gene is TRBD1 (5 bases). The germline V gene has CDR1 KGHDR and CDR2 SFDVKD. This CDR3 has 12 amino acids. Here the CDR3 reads CATSQGGQHQHF. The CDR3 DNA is TGTGCCACCAGCCAGGGAGGTCAGCACCAGCATTTC.

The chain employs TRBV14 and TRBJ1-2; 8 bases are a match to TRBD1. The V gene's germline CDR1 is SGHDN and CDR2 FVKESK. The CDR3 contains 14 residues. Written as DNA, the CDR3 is TGTGTCATCTACCGCAGGGGGCTTAATGAGGGATGCACCTTC. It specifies CVIYRRGLNEGCTF.

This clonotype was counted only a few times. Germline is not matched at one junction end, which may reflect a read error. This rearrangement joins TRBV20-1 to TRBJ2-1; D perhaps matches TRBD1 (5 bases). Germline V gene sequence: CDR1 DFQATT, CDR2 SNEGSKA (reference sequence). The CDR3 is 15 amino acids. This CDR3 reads CNAESPQGSYNEQFF. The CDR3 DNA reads TGCAATGCTGAGTCCCCCCAGGGCTCCTACAATGAGCAGTTCTTC.

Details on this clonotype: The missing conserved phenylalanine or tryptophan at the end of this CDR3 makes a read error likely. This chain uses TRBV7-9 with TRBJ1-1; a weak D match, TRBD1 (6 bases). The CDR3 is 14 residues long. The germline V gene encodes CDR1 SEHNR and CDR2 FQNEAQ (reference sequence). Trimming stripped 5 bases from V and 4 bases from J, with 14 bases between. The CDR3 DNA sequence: TGTGCCAGCAGCCCAACTGACAGGAGCACTGAAGCTTTCTGT. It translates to CASSPTDRSTEAFC.

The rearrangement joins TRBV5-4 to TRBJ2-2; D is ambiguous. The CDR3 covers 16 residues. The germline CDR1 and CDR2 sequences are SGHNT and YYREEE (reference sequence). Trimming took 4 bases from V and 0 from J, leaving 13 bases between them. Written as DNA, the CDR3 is TGTGCCAGCAGCCACAAACATGGAACGAACACCGGGGAGCTGTTTTTT. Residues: CASSHKHGTNTGELFF.

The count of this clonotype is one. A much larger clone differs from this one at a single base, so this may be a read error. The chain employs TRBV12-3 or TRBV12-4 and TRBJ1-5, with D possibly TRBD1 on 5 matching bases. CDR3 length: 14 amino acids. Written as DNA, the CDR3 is TGTGCCAGCAGTTTAGGGCAGGGCAATCAGCCCCTGCATTTT. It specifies CASSLGQGNQPLHF.

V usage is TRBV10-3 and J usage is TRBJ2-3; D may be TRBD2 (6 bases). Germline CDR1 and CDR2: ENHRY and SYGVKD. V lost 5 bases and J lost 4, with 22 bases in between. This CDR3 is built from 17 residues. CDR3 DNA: TGTGCCATCAGTCCCCTTGGACTAACGGGACCCTCAGATACGCAGTATTTT. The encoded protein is CAISPLGLTGPSDTQYF.

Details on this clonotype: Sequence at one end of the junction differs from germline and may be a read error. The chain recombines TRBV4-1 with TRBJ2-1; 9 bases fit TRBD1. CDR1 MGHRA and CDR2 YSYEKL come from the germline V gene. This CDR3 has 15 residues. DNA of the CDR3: TGCACCAGCAGCCAAGGATTGACAGGGGGAAACGAGCAGTTCTTC. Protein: CTSSQGLTGGNEQFF.

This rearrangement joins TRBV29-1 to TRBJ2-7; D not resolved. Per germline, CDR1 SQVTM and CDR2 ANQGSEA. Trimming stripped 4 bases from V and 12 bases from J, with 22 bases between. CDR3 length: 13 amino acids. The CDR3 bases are TGCAGCGTTGTGGGCCTGGAGACCTACGAACGGTACTTC. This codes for CSVVGLETYERYF.

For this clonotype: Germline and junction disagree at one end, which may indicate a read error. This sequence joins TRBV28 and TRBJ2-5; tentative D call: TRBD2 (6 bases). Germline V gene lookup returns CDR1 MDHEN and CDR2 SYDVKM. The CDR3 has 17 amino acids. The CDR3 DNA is TGTGCCAGCAGCATGAGAACCAGCAAGGAGGGCCAAGGGACCCAGTACTTC. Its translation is CASSMRTSKEGQGTQYF.